The table lists the clone carrying this T cell receptor beta chain with many counts. Its antigen is unidentified. The read ends 3 residues early relative to the CDR3; the germline J gene fills the gap. Heparinized whole blood, roughly 5 to 8 ml, came from each donor. The record originates from a study of T cell clonality in common variable immunodeficiency. The study's findings and limits: Compared with healthy controls, CVID subjects showed increased TCRbeta clonality, mostly in about a third. Common variable immunodeficiency TCR beta sequences reportedly had fewer deletions and N-nucleotide insertions. Links between repertoire features and CVID complications were heterogeneity-limited.

TCRdb keeps only in-frame clones here, not all; method: immunoSEQ multiplex PCR. The sample presents around 33,000 clones, none singletons. The ends lost 4 bases at V and 6 bases at J; junction bases unmatched: 6. The germline V gene has CDR1 MGHRA and CDR2 YSYEKL. This CDR3 has 15 residues. The receptor comes from a human donor with common variable immunodeficiency. The sequenced sample consisted of peripheral blood mononuclear cells. This rearrangement joins TRBV4-1 to TRBJ2-7, with 13 positions matching TRBD2. CDR3 region: CASSLGLAGTFEQYF. The CDR3 bases that were read are TGCGCCAGCAGCCTGGGACTAGCGGGAACGTTCGAG.